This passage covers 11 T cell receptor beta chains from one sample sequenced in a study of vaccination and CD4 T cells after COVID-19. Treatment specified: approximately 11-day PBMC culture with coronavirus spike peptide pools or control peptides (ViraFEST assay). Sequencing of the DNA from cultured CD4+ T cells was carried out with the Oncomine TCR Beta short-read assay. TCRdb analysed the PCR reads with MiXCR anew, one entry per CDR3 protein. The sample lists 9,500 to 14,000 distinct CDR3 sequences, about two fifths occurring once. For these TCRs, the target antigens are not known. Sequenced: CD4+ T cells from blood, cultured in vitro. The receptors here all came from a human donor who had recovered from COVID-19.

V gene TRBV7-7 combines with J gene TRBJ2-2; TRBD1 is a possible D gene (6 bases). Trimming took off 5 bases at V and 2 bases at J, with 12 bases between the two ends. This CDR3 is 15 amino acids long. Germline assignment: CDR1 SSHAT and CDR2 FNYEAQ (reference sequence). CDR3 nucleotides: TGTGCCAGCAGCCCCAGGACAGACAACACCGGGGAGCTGTTTTTT. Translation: CASSPRTDNTGELFF.

CDR3 sequence: CASSVETGAGANVLTF. In DNA, the CDR3 is TGTGCCAGCAGCGTAGAGACAGGGGCTGGGGCCAACGTCCTGACTTTC. V and J are TRBV9 and TRBJ2-6; 8 positions agree with TRBD1. The J segment lost 2 bases and the V segment lost 0 bases, leaving 1 base of the junction unmatched. The CDR3 consists of 16 residues. Germline V CDR1 and CDR2: SGDLS, YYNGEE.

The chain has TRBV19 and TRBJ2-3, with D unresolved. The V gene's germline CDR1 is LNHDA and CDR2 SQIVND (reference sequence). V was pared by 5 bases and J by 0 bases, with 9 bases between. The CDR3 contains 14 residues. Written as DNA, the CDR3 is TGTGCCAGTAGTCCGGGCGCTAGCACAGATACGCAGTATTTT. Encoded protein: CASSPGASTDTQYF.

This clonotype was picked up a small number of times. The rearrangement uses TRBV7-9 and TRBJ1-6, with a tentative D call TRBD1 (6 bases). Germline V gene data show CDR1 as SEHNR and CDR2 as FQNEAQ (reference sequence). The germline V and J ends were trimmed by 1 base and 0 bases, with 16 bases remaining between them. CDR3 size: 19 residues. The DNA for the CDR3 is TGTGCCAGCAGCTTAGGGCCCTCGAAAGGGGGCTCCTATAATTCACCCCTCCACTTT. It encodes CASSLGPSKGGSYNSPLHF.

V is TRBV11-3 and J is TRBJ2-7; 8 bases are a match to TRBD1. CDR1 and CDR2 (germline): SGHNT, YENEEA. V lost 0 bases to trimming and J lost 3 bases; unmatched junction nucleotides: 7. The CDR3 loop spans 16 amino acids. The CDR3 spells CASSLDSTGAIYEQYF. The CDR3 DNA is TGTGCCAGCAGCTTAGATTCGACAGGGGCGATCTACGAGCAGTACTTC.

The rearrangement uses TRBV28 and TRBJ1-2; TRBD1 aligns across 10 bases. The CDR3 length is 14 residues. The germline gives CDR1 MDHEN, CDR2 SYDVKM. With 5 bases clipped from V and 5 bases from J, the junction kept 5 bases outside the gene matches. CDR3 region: CASSETGGDYGYTF. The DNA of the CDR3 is TGTGCCAGCAGTGAGACAGGGGGCGATTATGGCTACACCTTC.

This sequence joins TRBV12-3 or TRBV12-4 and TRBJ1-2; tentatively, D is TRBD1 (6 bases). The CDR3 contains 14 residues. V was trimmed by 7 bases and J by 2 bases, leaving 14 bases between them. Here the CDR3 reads CASKGGGINYGYTF. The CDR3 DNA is TGTGCCAGCAAGGGGGGGGGAATCAACTATGGCTACACCTTC.

In DNA form, the CDR3 reads TGCAGTGCTCTACAATCAGGACTAGCGGGGGAACCTGTGATCCAAGAGACCCAGTACTTC. It yields the protein CSALQSGLAGEPVIQETQYF. V is TRBV20-1 and J is TRBJ2-5; TRBD2 matches 13 bases. CDR1 is DFQATT, CDR2 SNEGSKA, per germline (reference sequence). Germline trimming cut 5 bases from V and 1 base from J; bases unmatched to any gene: 19. CDR3 length: 20 residues.

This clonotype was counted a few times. The CDR3 loop reads CSASGGFGEKLFF. The CDR3 DNA reads as TGCAGTGCTAGCGGGGGCTTTGGGGAAAAACTGTTTTTT. The chain has TRBV20-1 and TRBJ1-4; the D gene is possibly TRBD1 (6 bases). Germline V gene data show CDR1 as DFQATT and CDR2 as SNEGSKA (reference sequence). V was trimmed by 3 bases and J by 8 bases, leaving 13 bases between them. The CDR3 runs to 13 residues.

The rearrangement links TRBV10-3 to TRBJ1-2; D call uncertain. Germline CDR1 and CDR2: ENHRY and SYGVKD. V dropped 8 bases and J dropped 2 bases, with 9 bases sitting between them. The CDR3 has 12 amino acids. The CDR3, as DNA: TGTGCCATCCGAGACGCGAACTATGGCTACACCTTC. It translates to CAIRDANYGYTF.

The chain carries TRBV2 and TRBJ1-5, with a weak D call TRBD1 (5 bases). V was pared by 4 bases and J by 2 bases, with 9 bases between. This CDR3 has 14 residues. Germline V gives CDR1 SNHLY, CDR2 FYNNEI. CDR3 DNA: TGTGCCAGCAGTGCAGGGTTTGGCAATCAGCCCCAGCATTTT. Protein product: CASSAGFGNQPQHF. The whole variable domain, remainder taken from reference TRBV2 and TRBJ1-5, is EPEVTQTPSHQVTQMGQEVILRCVPISNHLYFYWYRQILGQKVEFLVSFYNNEISEKSEIFDDQFSVERPDGSNFTLKIRSTKLEDSAMYFCASSAGFGNQPQHFGDGTRLSIL.